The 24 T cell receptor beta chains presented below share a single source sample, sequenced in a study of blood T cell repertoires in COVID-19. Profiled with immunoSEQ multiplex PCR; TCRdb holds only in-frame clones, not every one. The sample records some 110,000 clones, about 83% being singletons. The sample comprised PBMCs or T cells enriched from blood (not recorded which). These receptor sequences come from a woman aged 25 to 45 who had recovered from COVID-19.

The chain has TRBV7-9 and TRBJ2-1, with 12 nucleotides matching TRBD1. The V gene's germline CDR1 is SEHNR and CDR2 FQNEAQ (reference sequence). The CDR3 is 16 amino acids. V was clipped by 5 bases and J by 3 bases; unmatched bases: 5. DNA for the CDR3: TGTGCCAGCAGCGAAGGGACAGGGGGCGGCTACAATGAGCAGTTCTTC. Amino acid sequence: CASSEGTGGGYNEQFF.

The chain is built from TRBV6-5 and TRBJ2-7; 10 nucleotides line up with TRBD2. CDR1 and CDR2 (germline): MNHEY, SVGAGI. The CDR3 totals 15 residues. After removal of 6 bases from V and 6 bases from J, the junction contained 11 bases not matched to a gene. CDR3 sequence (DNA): TGTGCCAGCAGGCCCATAGCGGGAGGAGGGTCCGAGCAGTACTTC. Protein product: CASRPIAGGGSEQYF.

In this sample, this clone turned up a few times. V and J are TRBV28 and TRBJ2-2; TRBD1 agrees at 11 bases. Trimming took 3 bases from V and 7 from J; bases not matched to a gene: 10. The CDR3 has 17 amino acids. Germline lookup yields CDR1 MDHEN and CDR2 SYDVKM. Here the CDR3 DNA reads TGTGCCAGCAGTTTGGCAGGACAGGGGGCTATAAGCGGGGAGCTGTTTTTT. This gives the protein CASSLAGQGAISGELFF.

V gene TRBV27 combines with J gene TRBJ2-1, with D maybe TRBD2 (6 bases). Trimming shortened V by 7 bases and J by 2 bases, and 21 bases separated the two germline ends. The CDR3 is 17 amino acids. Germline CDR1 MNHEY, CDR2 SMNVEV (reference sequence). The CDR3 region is CASTRRSGPRTYNEQFF. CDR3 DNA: TGTGCCAGCACCCGAAGGAGCGGGCCCCGAACCTACAATGAGCAGTTCTTC.

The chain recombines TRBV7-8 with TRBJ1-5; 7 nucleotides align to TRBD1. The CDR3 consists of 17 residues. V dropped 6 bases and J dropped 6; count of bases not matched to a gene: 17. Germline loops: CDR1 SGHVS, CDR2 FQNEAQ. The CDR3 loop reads CASSQRGHRGASQPQHF. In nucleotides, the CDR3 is TGTGCCAGCAGTCAACGGGGGCACAGGGGTGCGAGTCAGCCCCAGCATTTT.

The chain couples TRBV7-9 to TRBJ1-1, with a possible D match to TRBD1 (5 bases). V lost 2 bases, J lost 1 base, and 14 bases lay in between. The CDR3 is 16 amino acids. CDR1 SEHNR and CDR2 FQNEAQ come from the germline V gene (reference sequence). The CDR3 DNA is TGTGCCAGCAGCTTAAATGGGGCAGCCCCGAACACTGAAGCTTTCTTT. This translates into CASSLNGAAPNTEAFF.

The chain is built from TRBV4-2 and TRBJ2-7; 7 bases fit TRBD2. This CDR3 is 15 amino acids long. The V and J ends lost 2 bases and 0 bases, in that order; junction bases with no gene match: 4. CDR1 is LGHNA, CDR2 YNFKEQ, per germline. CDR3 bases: TGTGCCAGCAGCCAAAGCGGGGCGAGCTCCTACGAGCAGTACTTC. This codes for CASSQSGASSYEQYF.

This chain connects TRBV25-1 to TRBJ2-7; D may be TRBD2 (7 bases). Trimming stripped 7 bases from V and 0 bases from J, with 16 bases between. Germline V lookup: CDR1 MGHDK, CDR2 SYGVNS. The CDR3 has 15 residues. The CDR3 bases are TGTGCCAGCACCGGGGGGCAGGATCGCTCCTACGAGCAGTACTTC. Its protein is CASTGGQDRSYEQYF.

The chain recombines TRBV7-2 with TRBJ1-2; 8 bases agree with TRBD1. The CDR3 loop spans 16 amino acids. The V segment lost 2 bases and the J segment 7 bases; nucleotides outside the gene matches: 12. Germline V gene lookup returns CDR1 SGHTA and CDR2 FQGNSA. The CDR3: CASSLSQGAGLFGYTF. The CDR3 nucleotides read TGTGCCAGCAGCTTAAGTCAGGGGGCGGGCCTGTTTGGCTACACCTTC. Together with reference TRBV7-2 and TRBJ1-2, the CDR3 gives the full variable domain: GAGVSQSPSNKVTEKGKDVELRCDPISGHTALYWYRQSLGQGLEFLIYFQGNSAPDKSGLPSDRFSAERTGGSVSTLTIQRTQQEDSAVYLCASSLSQGAGLFGYTFGSGTRLTVV.

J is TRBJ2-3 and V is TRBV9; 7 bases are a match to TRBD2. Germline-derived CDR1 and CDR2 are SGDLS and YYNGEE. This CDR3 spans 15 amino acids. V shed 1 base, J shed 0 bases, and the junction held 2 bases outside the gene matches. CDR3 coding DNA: TGTGCCAGCAGCGTATCAGCGGGGAGCACAGATACGCAGTATTTT. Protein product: CASSVSAGSTDTQYF.

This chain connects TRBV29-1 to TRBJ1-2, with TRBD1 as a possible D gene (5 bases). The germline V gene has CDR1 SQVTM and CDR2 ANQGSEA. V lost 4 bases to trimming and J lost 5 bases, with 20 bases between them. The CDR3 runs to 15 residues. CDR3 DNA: TGCAGCGTTGGGGGGAGGCAAATCCGGGATTATGGCTACACCTTC. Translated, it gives CSVGGRQIRDYGYTF.

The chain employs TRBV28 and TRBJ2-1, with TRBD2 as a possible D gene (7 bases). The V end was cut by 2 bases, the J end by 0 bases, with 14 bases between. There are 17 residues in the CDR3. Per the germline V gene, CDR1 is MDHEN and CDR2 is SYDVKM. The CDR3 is CASSLPGGLGSYNEQFF. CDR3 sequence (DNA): TGTGCCAGCAGTTTACCGGGGGGCCTTGGCTCCTACAATGAGCAGTTCTTC.

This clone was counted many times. The DNA for the CDR3 is TGTGCCAGCAGTGCGACAGGGGCAACTAATGAAAAACTGTTTTTT. Protein: CASSATGATNEKLFF. This sequence joins TRBV2 and TRBJ1-4; 8 bases are shared with TRBD1. The CDR3 length is 15 residues. Germline V gene lookup returns CDR1 SNHLY and CDR2 FYNNEI. J lost 0 bases, V lost 4 bases, and 1 base had no gene match.

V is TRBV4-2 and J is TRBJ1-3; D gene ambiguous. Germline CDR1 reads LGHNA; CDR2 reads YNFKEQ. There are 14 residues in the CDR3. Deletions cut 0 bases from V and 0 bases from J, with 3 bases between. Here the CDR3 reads CASSQEASGNTIYF. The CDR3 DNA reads TGTGCCAGCAGCCAAGAGGCCTCTGGAAACACCATATATTTT.

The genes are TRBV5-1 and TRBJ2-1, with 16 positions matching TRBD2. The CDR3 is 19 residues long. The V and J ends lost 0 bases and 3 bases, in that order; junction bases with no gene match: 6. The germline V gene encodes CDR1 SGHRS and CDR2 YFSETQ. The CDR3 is CASSLDGTSGRANYNEQFF. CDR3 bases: TGCGCCAGCAGCTTGGACGGGACTAGCGGGAGGGCCAACTACAATGAGCAGTTCTTC.

This CDR3 is CASSRTGGESGELFF. CDR3 DNA: TGTGCCAGCAGCCGGACAGGGGGCGAGTCCGGGGAGCTGTTTTTT. The V gene is TRBV2, the J gene TRBJ2-2; TRBD1 agrees at 11 bases. The CDR3 has 15 amino acids. The germline gives CDR1 SNHLY, CDR2 FYNNEI. Trimming cost V 6 bases and J 6 bases; bases outside gene matches: 6. The full variable domain, its missing parts supplied by reference TRBV2 and TRBJ2-2, is EPEVTQTPSHQVTQMGQEVILRCVPISNHLYFYWYRQILGQKVEFLVSFYNNEISEKSEIFDDQFSVERPDGSNFTLKIRSTKLEDSAMYFCASSRTGGESGELFFGEGSRLTVL.

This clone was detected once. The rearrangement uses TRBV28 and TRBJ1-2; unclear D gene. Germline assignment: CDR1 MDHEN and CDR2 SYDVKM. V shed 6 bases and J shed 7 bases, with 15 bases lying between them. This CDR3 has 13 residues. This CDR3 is CASSQEIKSGYTF. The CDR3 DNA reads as TGTGCCAGCAGCCAGGAAATTAAGAGTGGCTACACCTTC.

The CDR3 spells CASTRTGDNYGYTF. DNA of the CDR3: TGCGCCAGCACCCGGACAGGGGATAACTATGGCTACACCTTC. The chain combines TRBV5-1 with TRBJ1-2, with 9 nucleotides matching TRBD1. The germline CDR1 and CDR2 sequences are SGHRS and YFSETQ. This CDR3 is built from 14 residues. Unmatched junction bases numbered 4, after V lost 6 bases and J lost 1 base.

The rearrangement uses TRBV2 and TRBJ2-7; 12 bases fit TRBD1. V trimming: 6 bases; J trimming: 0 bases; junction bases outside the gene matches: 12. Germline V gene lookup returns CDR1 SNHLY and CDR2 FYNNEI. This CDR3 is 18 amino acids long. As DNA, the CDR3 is TGTGCCAGCAGCGAGAGGGGACAGGGGGCCGTCAGCTCCTACGAGCAGTACTTC. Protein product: CASSERGQGAVSSYEQYF.

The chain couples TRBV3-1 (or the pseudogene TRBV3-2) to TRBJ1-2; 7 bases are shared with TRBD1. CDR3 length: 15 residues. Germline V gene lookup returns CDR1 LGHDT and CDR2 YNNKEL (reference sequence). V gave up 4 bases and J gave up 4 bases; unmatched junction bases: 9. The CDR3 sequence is CASSRRQGRGYGYTF. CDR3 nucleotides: TGTGCCAGCAGCCGCCGACAGGGAAGGGGCTATGGCTACACCTTC.

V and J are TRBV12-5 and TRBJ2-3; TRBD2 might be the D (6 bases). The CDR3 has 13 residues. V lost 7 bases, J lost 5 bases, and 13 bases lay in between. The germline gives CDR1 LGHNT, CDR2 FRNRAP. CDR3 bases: TGTGCTAGTGCTTCCACGGGAGTAGATACGCAGTATTTT. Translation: CASASTGVDTQYF.

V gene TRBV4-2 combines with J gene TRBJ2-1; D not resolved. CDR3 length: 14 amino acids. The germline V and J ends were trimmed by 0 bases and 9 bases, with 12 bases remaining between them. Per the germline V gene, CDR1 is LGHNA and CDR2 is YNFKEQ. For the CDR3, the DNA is TGTGCCAGCAGCCAAGATTTCCGCGGTTCTGAGCAGTTCTTC. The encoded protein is CASSQDFRGSEQFF.

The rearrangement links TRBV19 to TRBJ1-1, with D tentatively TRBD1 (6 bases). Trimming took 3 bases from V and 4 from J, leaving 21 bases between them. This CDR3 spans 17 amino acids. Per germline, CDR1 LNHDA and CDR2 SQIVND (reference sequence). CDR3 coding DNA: TGTGCCAGTAGTATCGGAGGGGGAGGGAACCGGGGCACTGAAGCTTTCTTT. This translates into CASSIGGGGNRGTEAFF.

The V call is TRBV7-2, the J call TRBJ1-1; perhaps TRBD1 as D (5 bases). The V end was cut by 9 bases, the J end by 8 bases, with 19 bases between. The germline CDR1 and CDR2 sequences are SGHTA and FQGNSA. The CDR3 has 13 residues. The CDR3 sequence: CASGRGPEYEAFF. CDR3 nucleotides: TGTGCCAGTGGGAGGGGACCCGAATACGAAGCTTTCTTT.